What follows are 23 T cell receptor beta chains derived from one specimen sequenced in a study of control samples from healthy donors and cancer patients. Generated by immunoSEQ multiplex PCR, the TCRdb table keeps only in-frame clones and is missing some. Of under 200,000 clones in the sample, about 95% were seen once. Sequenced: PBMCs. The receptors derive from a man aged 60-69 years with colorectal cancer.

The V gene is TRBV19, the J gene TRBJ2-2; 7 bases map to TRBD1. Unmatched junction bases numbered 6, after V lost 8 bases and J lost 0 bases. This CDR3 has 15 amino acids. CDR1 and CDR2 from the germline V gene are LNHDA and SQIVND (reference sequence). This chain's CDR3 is CASVQGKTNTGELFF. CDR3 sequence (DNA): TGTGCCAGTGTACAGGGGAAAACGAACACCGGGGAGCTGTTTTTT.

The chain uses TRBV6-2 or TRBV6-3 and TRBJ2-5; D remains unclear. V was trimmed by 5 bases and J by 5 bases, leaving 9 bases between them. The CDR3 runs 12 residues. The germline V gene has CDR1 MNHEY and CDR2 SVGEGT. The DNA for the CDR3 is TGTGCCAGCAGTATGGGTCCGGAGACCCAGTACTTC. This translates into CASSMGPETQYF.

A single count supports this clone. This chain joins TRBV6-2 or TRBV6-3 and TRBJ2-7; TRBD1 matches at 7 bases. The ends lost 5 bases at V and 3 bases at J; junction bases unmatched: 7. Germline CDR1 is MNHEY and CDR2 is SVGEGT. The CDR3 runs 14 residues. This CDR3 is CASSRPDRNYEQYF. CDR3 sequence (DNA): TGTGCCAGCAGTAGGCCGGACAGGAACTACGAGCAGTACTTC.

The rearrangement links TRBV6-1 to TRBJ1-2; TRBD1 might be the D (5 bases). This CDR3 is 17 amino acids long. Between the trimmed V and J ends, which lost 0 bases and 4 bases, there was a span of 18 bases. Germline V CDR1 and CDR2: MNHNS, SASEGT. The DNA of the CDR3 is TGTGCCAGCAGTGAAGCACTATTTGGGGGAGGCGGCTATGGCTACACCTTC. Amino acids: CASSEALFGGGGYGYTF.

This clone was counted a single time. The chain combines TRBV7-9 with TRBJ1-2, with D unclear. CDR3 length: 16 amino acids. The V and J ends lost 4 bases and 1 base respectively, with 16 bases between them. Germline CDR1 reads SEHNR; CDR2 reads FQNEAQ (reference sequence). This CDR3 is CASSYRSLESNYGYTF. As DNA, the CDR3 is TGTGCCAGCAGCTATAGGAGTCTAGAGAGTAACTATGGCTACACCTTC.

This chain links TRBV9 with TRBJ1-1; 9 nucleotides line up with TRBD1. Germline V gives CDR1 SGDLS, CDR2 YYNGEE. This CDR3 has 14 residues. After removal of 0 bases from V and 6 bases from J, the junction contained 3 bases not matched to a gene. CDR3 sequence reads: CASSVVTGGAEAFF. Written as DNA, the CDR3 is TGTGCCAGCAGCGTAGTAACAGGGGGCGCTGAAGCTTTCTTT.

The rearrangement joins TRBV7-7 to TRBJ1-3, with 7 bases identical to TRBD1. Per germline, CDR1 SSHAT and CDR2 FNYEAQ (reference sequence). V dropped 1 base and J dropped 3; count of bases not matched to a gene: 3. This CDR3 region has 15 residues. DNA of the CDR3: TGTGCCAGCAGCTTAGTCCAGGGGGGTGGAAACACCATATATTTT. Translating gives CASSLVQGGGNTIYF.

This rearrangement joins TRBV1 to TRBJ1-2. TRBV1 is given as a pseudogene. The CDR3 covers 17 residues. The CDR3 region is CTSSQEVREKRNYGYTF. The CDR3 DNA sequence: TGCACCAGCAGCCAAGAAGTCAGGGAGAAGCGGAACTATGGCTACACCTTC.

In nucleotides, the CDR3 is TGTGCCAGTAGGTCCCCGGGCAGGGGAGACTATGGCTACACCTTC. Encoded protein: CASRSPGRGDYGYTF. This sequence joins TRBV19 and TRBJ1-2; weak D call: TRBD1 (6 bases). The germline V and J ends were trimmed by 6 bases and 3 bases, with 17 bases remaining between them. The germline gives CDR1 LNHDA, CDR2 SQIVND (reference sequence). This CDR3 contains 15 residues.

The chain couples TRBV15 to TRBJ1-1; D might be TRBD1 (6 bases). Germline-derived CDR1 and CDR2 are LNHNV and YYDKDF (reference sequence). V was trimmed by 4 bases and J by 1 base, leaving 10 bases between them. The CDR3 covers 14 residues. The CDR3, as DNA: TGTGCCACCAGCATAGGGGGGGAGAACACTGAAGCTTTCTTT. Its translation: CATSIGGENTEAFF.

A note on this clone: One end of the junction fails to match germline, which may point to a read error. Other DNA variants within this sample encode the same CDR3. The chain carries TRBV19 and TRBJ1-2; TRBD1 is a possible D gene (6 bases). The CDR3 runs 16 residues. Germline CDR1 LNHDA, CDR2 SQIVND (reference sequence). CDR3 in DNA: TGTGCTAGTAGTATAAACAGGGTCGAGCCTTATCATGGCTACACCTTC. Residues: CASSINRVEPYHGYTF.

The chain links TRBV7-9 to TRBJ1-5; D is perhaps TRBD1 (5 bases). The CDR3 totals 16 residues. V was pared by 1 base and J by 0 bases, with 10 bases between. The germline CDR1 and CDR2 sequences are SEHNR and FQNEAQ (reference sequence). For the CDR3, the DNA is TGTGCCAGCAGCTTAGGGATGACAGATAGCAATCAGCCCCAGCATTTT. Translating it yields CASSLGMTDSNQPQHF.

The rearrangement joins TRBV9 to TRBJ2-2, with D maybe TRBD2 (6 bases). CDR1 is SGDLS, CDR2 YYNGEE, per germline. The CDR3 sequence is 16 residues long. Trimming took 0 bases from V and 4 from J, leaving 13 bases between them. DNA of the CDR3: TGTGCCAGCAGCGTAGACCTGGGGGGAAGCACCGGGGAGCTGTTTTTT. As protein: CASSVDLGGSTGELFF.

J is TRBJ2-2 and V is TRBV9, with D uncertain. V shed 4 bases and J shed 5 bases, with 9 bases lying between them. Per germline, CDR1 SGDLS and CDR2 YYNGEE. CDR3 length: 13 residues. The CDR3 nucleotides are TGTGCCAGCAGCCCCCGCCTTACCGGGGAGCTGTTTTTT. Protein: CASSPRLTGELFF.

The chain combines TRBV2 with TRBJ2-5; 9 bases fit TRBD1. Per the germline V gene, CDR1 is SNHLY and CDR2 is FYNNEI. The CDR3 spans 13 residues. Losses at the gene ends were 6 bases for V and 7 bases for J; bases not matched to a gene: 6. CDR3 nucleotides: TGTGCCAGCAGAAGTAGACAGGGGGGGACCCAGTACTTC. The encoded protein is CASRSRQGGTQYF.

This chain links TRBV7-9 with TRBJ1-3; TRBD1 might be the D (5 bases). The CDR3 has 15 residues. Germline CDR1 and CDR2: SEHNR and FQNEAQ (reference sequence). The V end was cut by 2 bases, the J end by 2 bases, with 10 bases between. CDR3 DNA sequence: TGTGCCAGCAGCTTAAGGGGAGGGGCTGGAAACACCATATATTTT. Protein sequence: CASSLRGGAGNTIYF.

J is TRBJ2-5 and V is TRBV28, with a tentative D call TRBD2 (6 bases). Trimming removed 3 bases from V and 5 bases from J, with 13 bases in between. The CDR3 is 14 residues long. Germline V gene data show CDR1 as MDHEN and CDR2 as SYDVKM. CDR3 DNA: TGTGCCAGCAGTTTGGGGGGACGAGGGGAGACCCAGTACTTC. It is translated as CASSLGGRGETQYF.

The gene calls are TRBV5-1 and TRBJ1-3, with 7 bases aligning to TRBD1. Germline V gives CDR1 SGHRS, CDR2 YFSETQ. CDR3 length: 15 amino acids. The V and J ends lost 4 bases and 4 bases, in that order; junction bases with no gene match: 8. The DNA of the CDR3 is TGCGCCAGCAGCCCTGCGGGACAGTTAGGAAACACCATATATTTT. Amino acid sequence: CASSPAGQLGNTIYF.

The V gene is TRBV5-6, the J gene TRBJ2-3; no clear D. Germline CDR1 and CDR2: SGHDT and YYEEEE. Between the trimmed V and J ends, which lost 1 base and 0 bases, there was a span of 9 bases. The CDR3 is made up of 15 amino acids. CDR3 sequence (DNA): TGTGCCAGCAGCTTGTGGGGAACTAGCACAGATACGCAGTATTTT. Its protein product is CASSLWGTSTDTQYF. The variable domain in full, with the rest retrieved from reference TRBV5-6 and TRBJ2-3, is DAGVTQSPTHLIKTRGQQVTLRCSPKSGHDTVSWYQQALGQGPQFIFQYYEEEERQRGNFPDRFSGHQFPNYSSELNVNALLLGDSALYLCASSLWGTSTDTQYFGPGTRLTVL.

In DNA, the CDR3 is TGTGCCAGCAGTGAAGGGAACAACTATGGCTACACCTTC. As protein: CASSEGNNYGYTF. V is TRBV6-1 and J is TRBJ1-2; no reliable D call. Per the germline V gene, CDR1 is MNHNS and CDR2 is SASEGT. The CDR3 extends over 13 amino acids. Trimming pared 1 base from V and 2 bases from J, leaving 5 bases between.

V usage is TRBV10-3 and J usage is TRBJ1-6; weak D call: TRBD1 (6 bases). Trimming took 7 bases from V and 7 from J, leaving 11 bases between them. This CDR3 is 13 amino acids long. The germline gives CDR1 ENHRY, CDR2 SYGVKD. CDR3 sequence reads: CAIKDSLNSPLHF. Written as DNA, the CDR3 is TGTGCCATCAAGGACAGCCTAAATTCACCCCTCCACTTT.

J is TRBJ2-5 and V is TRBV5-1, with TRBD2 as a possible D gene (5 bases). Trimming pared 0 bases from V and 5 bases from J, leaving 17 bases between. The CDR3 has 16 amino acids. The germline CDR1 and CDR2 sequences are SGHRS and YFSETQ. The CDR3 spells CASSLAQRKSGETQYF. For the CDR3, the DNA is TGCGCCAGCAGCTTGGCCCAGCGCAAGTCGGGGGAGACCCAGTACTTC.

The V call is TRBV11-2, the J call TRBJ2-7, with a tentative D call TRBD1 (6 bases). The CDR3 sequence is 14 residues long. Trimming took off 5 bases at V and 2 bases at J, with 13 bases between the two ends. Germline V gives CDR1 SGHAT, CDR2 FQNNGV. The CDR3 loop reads CASSTVAGAYEQYF. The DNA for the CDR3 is TGTGCCAGCAGCACGGTCGCAGGGGCCTACGAGCAGTACTTC.